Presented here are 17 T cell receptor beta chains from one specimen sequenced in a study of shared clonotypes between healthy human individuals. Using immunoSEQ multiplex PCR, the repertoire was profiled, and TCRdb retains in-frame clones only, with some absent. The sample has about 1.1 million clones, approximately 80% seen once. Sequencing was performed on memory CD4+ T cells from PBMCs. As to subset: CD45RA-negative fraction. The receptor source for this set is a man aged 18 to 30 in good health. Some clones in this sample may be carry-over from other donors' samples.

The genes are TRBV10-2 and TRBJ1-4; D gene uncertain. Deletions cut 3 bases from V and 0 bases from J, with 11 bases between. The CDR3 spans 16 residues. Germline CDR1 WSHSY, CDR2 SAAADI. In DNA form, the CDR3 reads TGCGCCAGCAGTGACCTAGCCTCCGCAACTAATGAAAAACTGTTTTTT. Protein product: CASSDLASATNEKLFF.

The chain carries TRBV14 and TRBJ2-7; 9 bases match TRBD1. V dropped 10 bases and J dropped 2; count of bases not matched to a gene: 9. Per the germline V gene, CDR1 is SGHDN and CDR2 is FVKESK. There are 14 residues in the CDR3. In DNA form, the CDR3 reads TGTGCCACCAAAAAGGACAGGGGTACCTACGAGCAGTACTTC. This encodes CATKKDRGTYEQYF. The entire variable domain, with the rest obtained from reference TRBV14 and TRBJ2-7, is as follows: EAGVTQFPSHSVIEKGQTVTLRCDPISGHDNLYWYRRVMGKEIKFLLHFVKESKQDESGMPNNRFLAERTGGTYSTLKVQPAELEDSGVYFCATKKDRGTYEQYFGPGTRLTVT.

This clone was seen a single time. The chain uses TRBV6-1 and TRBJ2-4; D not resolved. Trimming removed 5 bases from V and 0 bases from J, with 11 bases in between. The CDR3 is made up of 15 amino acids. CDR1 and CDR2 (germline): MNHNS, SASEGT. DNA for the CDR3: TGTGCCAGCAGTAGGGATTTCCTAGCCAAAAACATTCAGTACTTC. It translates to CASSRDFLAKNIQYF.

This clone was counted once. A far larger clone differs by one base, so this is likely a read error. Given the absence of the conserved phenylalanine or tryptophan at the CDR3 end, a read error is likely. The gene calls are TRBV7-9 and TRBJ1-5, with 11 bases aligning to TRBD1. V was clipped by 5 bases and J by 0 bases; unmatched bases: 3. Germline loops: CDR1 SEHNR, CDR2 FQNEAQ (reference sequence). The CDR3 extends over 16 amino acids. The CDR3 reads CASSLGTGGSNQPQHS. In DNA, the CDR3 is TGTGCCAGCAGCCTAGGGACAGGGGGTAGCAATCAGCCCCAGCATTCT.

Written as DNA, the CDR3 is TGCGCCAGCAGCTCGGGACGGAGCTCCTACAATGAGCAGTTCTTC. Encoded protein: CASSSGRSSYNEQFF. The rearrangement links TRBV5-1 to TRBJ2-1; the D gene could be TRBD1 or TRBD2 (5 bases each). Trimming left V 3 bases short and J 0 bases short, with 10 bases between. The CDR3 runs 15 residues. Per the germline V gene, CDR1 is SGHRS and CDR2 is YFSETQ.

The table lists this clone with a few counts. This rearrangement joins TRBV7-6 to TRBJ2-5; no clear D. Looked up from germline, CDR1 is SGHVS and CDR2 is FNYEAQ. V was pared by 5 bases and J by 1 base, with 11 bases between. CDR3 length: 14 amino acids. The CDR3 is CASSLQGTQETQYF. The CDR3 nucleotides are TGTGCCAGCAGCCTACAAGGCACCCAAGAGACCCAGTACTTC.

CDR3 nucleotides: TGTGCCAGCAGTGCCGGGGGGCCTGAAGCTTTCTTT. Protein: CASSAGGPEAFF. The chain recombines TRBV6-1 with TRBJ1-1; TRBD1 is a possible D gene (6 bases). The CDR3 totals 12 residues. Germline V gene lookup returns CDR1 MNHNS and CDR2 SASEGT. Trimming removed 4 bases at V and 6 bases at J, with 9 bases between.

In nucleotides, the CDR3 is TGTGCCAGCAGTCGACCGACTAGCGGGAGCGGGGAGCTGTTTTTT. This codes for CASSRPTSGSGELFF. V usage is TRBV6-5 and J usage is TRBJ2-2, with 12 nucleotides matching TRBD2. V lost 5 bases, J lost 7 bases, and 5 bases stayed unmatched. This CDR3 contains 15 residues. CDR1 is MNHEY and CDR2 is SVGAGI in the germline V gene.

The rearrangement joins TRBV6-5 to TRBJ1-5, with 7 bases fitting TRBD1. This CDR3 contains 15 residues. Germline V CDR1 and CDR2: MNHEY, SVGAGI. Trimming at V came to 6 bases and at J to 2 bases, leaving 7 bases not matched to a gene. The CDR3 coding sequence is TGTGCCAGCAGCACACAGGGGACTGGCAATCAGCCCCAGCATTTT. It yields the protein CASSTQGTGNQPQHF.

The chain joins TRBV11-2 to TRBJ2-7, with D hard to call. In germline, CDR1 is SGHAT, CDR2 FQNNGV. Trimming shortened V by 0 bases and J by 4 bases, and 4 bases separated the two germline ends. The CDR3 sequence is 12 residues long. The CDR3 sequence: CASSLDMYEQYF. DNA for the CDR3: TGTGCCAGCAGCTTAGATATGTACGAGCAGTACTTC.

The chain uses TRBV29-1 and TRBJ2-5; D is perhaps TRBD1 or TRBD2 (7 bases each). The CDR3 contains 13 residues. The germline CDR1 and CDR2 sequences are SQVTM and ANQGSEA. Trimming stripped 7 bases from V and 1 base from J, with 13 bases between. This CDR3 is CSGGGQPQETQYF. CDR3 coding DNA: TGCAGCGGGGGGGGACAGCCCCAAGAGACCCAGTACTTC. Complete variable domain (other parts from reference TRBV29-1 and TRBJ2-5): SAVISQKPSRDICQRGTSLTIQCQVDSQVTMMFWYRQQPGQSLTLIATANQGSEATYESGFVIDKFPISRPNLTFSTLTVSNMSPEDSSIYLCSGGGQPQETQYFGPGTRLLVL.

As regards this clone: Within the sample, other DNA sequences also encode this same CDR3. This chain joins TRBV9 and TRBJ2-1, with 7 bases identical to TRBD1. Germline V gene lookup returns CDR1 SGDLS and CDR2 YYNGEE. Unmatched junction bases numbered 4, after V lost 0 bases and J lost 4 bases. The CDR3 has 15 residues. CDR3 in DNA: TGTGCCAGCAGCGTAGAGGGGGCAAGTTACAATGAGCAGTTCTTC. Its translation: CASSVEGASYNEQFF.

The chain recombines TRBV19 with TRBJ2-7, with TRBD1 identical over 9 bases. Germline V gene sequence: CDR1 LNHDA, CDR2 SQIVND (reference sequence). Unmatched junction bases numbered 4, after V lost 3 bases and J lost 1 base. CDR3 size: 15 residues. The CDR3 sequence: CASSISGTGSYEQYF. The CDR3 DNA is TGTGCCAGTAGTATTTCCGGGACAGGGTCCTACGAGCAGTACTTC.

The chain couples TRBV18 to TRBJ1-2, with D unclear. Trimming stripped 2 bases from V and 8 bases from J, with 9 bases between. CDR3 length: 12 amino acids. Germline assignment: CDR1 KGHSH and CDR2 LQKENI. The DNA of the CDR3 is TGTGCCAGCTCACCATACGACACCGGCTACACCTTC. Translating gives CASSPYDTGYTF.

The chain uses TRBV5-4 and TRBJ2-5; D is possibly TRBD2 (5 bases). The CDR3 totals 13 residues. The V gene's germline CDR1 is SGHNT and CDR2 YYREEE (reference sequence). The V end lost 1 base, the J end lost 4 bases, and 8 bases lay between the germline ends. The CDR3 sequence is CASSLPSGETQYF. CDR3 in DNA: TGTGCCAGCAGCTTGCCCAGCGGAGAGACCCAGTACTTC.

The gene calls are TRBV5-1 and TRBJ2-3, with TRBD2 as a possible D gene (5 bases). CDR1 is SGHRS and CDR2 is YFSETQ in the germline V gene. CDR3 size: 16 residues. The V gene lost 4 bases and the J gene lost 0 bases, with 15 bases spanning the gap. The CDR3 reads CASSVTKLTSTDTQYF. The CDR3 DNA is TGCGCCAGCAGCGTGACTAAACTCACTAGCACAGATACGCAGTATTTT.

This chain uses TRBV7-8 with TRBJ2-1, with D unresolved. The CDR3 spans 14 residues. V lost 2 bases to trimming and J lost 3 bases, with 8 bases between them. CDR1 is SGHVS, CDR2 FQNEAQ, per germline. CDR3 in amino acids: CASSLYGSYNEQFF. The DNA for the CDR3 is TGTGCCAGCAGCTTATACGGCAGCTACAATGAGCAGTTCTTC.